This TCR beta chain emerged from a study of T cells in Graves' hyperthyroidism and ophthalmopathy (dated by TCRdb to about 2019). For context, the study as a whole: TCR V-J signatures able to tell the groups apart were searched for in a discovery cohort of approximately 95 patients, of whom over 40 had Graves' ophthalmopathy and around 56 had stable Graves' hyperthyroidism. Following sampling, methimazole starting at 30 mg daily was given to hyperthyroidism patients, and high-dose intravenous methylprednisolone was given to ophthalmopathy patients. The 75 to 100 discovery patients were randomly divided into training and test sets at a 7:3 ratio. In addition, the study compared T-cell repertoires in thyroid tissue and in blood from roughly 6 Graves' hyperthyroidism patients. Whether ophthalmopathy could be predicted prospectively was tested in an independent validation cohort made up of approximately 19 hyperthyroidism patients plus 17 patients who later progressed to ophthalmopathy. The paper describes TCR Vbeta CDR3 sequencing of about 140 peripheral blood samples, made up of 43 ophthalmopathy patients, 70 to 75 hyperthyroidism patients and 17 progressor patients. Results the study describes overall, beyond this receptor: A model built on a 13 V-J signature distinguished ophthalmopathy from stable hyperthyroidism, reaching approximately 89% sensitivity and around 81% specificity in cross-validation and 80%/75% in testing. Most expanded thyroid clonotypes (frequency above 0.001) were also found in blood, which suggests that blood repertoires may mirror thyroid immune responses. In validation, the model predicted progression to ophthalmopathy with around 71% sensitivity and roughly 72% specificity, a median of about six months before onset. No statistical method was used to set the sample size in advance, and investigators knew the group allocation.

Graves' hyperthyroidism was defined as stable when no progression to ophthalmopathy occurred over 18 months of follow-up. Hyperthyroidism patients were newly diagnosed, with disease duration under 2 months, and aged 18 to 65 years. Any patient with an uncontrolled infection, another autoimmune disease, pregnancy or lactation was excluded. Diagnoses were established on the basis of clinical symptoms, serum thyroxine and TRAb, thyroid ultrasound, and orbital computed tomography. Total RNA was extracted using Trizol reagent, and RNA quality was assessed on an Agilent 2100 Bioanalyzer. The TCR beta CDR3 regions were amplified from RNA transcripts. The TCR CDR3 was subjected to a first round of RT-PCR using the HTBI primer set and the Qiagen OneStep RT-PCR kit. A second multiplex PCR round built the libraries, followed by size selection and purification. Libraries were sequenced paired-end with 100 bp reads on an Illumina HiSeq2000. The study's own analysis went as follows. Raw data were processed with SOAPnuke, discarding reads with adapters, uncalled bases, mean Phred below 15, or no exact constant-primer or identifier match. COPE v1.2.5 was used to merge the high-quality paired reads, and each unique nucleotide sequence was defined as a clonotype. Clonotypes were aligned to IMGT TRBV, TRBD and TRBJ reference segments using MiTCR v1.1. The analysis included only V-J combinations with a frequency above 0.0001, which together covered around 99% of the repertoires. A TCS score was defined as the ratio between F50 (clonal expansion) and ExV (chaos), using BLOSUM62-based TCRdist between CDR3 peptides within each V-J. Welch's t-statistics and random forest reduced around 550 V-J features to under 15, which were used in a naive Bayes classifier (R e1071). The Morisita-Horn index was used to measure how similar the thyroid and blood repertoires were. TCRdb reran the public reads through fastp at Q25 and MiXCR, keeping productive beta chains. Each entry is one CDR3 protein sequence, shown with its most common DNA and genes. These V and J calls rely on TCRdb rather than the paper's analysis. Recorded for this sample are 500,000 to 750,000 distinct CDR3 sequences; under 60% of them occurred a single time. The biggest ten clones account for roughly 7.7% of the sample.

This clonotype was counted between two and nine times. Its antigen has not been determined. No much larger clone is present one base from it, and per-base qualities are unavailable. V loses 3 bases of germline sequence and J loses 0 bases, and the interval between the two ends is 9 bases. Measured from the cysteine to the phenylalanine, the CDR3 is 15 residues long. Here the CDR3 DNA is all that survives: 45 bases in frame from base 1. The chain employs TRBV12-3 or TRBV12-4 and TRBJ1-3, with the identity of the D gene unclear. This receptor was obtained from a woman between 18 and 29 years old with Graves' hyperthyroidism. The sample was peripheral blood or thyroid tissue (not recorded which). The DNA reads TGTGCCAGCAGTTTGCCAGTTAGCTCTGGAAACACCATATATTTT. This encodes CASSLPVSSGNTIYF.